Shown below are 20 T cell receptor beta chains from a single sample sequenced in a study of T cells in tuberculosis. Only in-frame clones appear in the TCRdb table, and some are missing; sequencing was by immunoSEQ multiplex PCR. The table includes 30,000 to 40,000 clones, around 97% detected once. Sequenced sample: PBMCs. The source of these receptors is a donor aged 10-29 years with latent tuberculosis or without tuberculosis infection.

This chain's CDR3 is CASSPGSLAGAREQYF. CDR3 nucleotides: TGCGCCAGCAGCCCTGGGTCACTAGCGGGGGCCCGGGAGCAGTACTTC. This sequence joins TRBV5-1 and TRBJ2-7; TRBD2 aligns across 11 bases. V was clipped by 4 bases and J by 7 bases; unmatched bases: 13. CDR3 length equals 16 residues. Germline values: CDR1 SGHRS, CDR2 YFSETQ.

The rearrangement links TRBV13 to TRBJ1-2; D unclear. V lost 1 base and J 4 bases, leaving 13 bases between the germline ends. Germline V gene sequence: CDR1 PRHDT, CDR2 FYEKMQ (reference sequence). The CDR3 is 15 amino acids. The CDR3 DNA sequence: TGTGCCAGCAGCTTAGTGTCTCGATCAGGCTATGGCTACACCTTC. Translated, it gives CASSLVSRSGYGYTF.

This chain links TRBV12-5 with TRBJ2-2; TRBD1 matches at 10 bases. The CDR3 has 17 residues. Unmatched junction bases numbered 7, after V lost 0 bases and J lost 6 bases. Germline V gene sequence: CDR1 LGHNT, CDR2 FRNRAP. The CDR3 protein is CASGLVLDRGNSGELFF. The CDR3 DNA follows: TGTGCTAGTGGTTTGGTACTGGACAGGGGGAATTCCGGGGAGCTGTTTTTT.

This clone was detected only once. The V gene is TRBV4-1, the J gene TRBJ1-1; D might be TRBD1 (6 bases). From germline, CDR1 is MGHRA and CDR2 YSYEKL. This CDR3 has 15 residues. Trimming stripped 4 bases from V and 1 base from J, with 13 bases between. In DNA, the CDR3 is TGCGCCAGCAGCCGTCAGGGGACCGGGAACACTGAAGCTTTCTTT. Translating gives CASSRQGTGNTEAFF.

This clone was seen a single time. Germline is not matched at one junction end, which may reflect a read error. The chain combines TRBV14 with TRBJ2-7; TRBD1 aligns across 10 bases. Per germline, CDR1 SGHDN and CDR2 FVKESK. This CDR3 contains 17 residues. The CDR3 DNA is TGTGCCAGCAGCCGGTTAAGTACGGGACAGGGGTTTTCAGCCGTGGACTTC. Its protein is CASSRLSTGQGFSAVDF.

This chain uses TRBV28 with TRBJ2-3; TRBD1 agrees at 11 bases. The CDR3 runs to 16 residues. With V trimmed by 3 bases and J by 3 bases, 5 bases remained unmatched. Germline V gene data show CDR1 as MDHEN and CDR2 as SYDVKM. Written as DNA, the CDR3 is TGTGCCAGCAGTTTCGGGACAGGGGGTTGGACAGATACGCAGTATTTT. This encodes CASSFGTGGWTDTQYF.

V usage is TRBV30 and J usage is TRBJ2-3; TRBD2 agrees at 9 bases. Germline values: CDR1 GTSNPN, CDR2 SVGIG (reference sequence). After removal of 2 bases from V and 4 bases from J, the junction contained 4 bases not matched to a gene. This CDR3 region has 14 residues. As DNA, the CDR3 is TGTGCCTGGAGTTTGGCGGGAGGGGCAGATACGCAGTATTTT. Protein: CAWSLAGGADTQYF.

V and J are TRBV9 and TRBJ1-2; tentatively, D is TRBD1 (6 bases). Trimming stripped 4 bases from V and 5 bases from J, with 15 bases between. This CDR3 has 14 residues. Germline loops: CDR1 SGDLS, CDR2 YYNGEE. The chain's CDR3 is CASSLNRATYGYTF. The CDR3 coding sequence is TGTGCCAGCAGCCTTAACAGGGCGACTTATGGCTACACCTTC. Full variable domain (rest looked up from reference TRBV9 and TRBJ1-2): DSGVTQTPKHLITATGQRVTLRCSPRSGDLSVYWYQQSLDQGLQFLIQYYNGEERAKGNILERFSAQQFPDLHSELNLSSLELGDSALYFCASSLNRATYGYTFGSGTRLTVV.

The chain has TRBV4-1 and TRBJ1-3; TRBD1 is a possible D gene (5 bases). The CDR3 sequence is 18 residues long. Germline CDR1 MGHRA, CDR2 YSYEKL. Trimming took 2 bases from V and 0 from J, leaving 17 bases between them. The CDR3 coding sequence is TGCGCCAGCAGCCAACCATTCACAGGTCCCAACTCTGGAAACACCATATATTTT. Translation gives CASSQPFTGPNSGNTIYF.

This clone was seen only once. The V call is TRBV11-2, the J call TRBJ2-1; the D gene is possibly TRBD2 (6 bases). The CDR3 length is 14 residues. V lost 4 bases, J lost 4 bases, and 11 bases lay in between. Per germline, CDR1 SGHAT and CDR2 FQNNGV. In nucleotides, the CDR3 is TGTGCCAGCAGCTCCAGACTAGATTACAATGAGCAGTTCTTC. Protein sequence: CASSSRLDYNEQFF.

The V gene is TRBV27, the J gene TRBJ2-2, with a tentative D call TRBD2 (5 bases). In germline, CDR1 is MNHEY, CDR2 SMNVEV (reference sequence). V lost 6 bases and J lost 8, with 13 bases in between. This CDR3 is built from 13 residues. CDR3: CASSIGILGELFF. CDR3 bases: TGTGCCAGCAGCATCGGGATACTGGGGGAGCTGTTTTTT.

This sequence joins TRBV5-1 and TRBJ1-4; 9 nucleotides match TRBD1. The CDR3 runs 16 residues. Germline V gene data show CDR1 as SGHRS and CDR2 as YFSETQ. The ends lost 0 bases at V and 6 bases at J; junction bases unmatched: 6. The CDR3 nucleotides read TGCGCCAGCAGCTTGGCCTTGACAGGGGGAGATGAAAAACTGTTTTTT. Translating gives CASSLALTGGDEKLFF.

The gene calls are TRBV28 and TRBJ2-1; possible D gene TRBD2, 5 bases. This CDR3 has 16 amino acids. V shed 8 bases and J shed 3 bases, with 20 bases lying between them. The V gene's germline CDR1 is MDHEN and CDR2 SYDVKM. The CDR3 sequence: CASSSILASYYNEQFF. CDR3 DNA sequence: TGTGCCAGCTCATCTATTCTCGCTAGCTACTACAATGAGCAGTTCTTC.

The rearrangement links TRBV11-2 to TRBJ1-5; D is undetermined. The CDR3 length is 14 residues. With 0 bases removed from V and 9 bases from J, the gap between germline ends came to 12 bases. Germline V gene data show CDR1 as SGHAT and CDR2 as FQNNGV. The CDR3 loop reads CASSLDRYSLPQHF. The CDR3 DNA reads as TGTGCCAGCAGCTTAGACAGGTACTCACTGCCCCAGCATTTT.

The chain employs TRBV19 and TRBJ2-1; TRBD2 is a possible D gene (5 bases). Germline CDR1 reads LNHDA; CDR2 reads SQIVND (reference sequence). The length of the CDR3 is 14 residues. With 3 bases removed from V and 2 bases from J, the gap between germline ends came to 8 bases. CDR3 DNA: TGTGCCAGTAGTATGGGAGTCCCCTACAATGAGCAGTTCTTC. This translates into CASSMGVPYNEQFF.

The rearrangement uses TRBV28 and TRBJ2-2; TRBD2 agrees at 9 bases. With V trimmed by 5 bases and J by 3 bases, 10 bases remained unmatched. The CDR3 contains 17 residues. CDR1 is MDHEN, CDR2 SYDVKM, per germline. The CDR3 loop is CASSPPREREDTGELFF. In nucleotides, the CDR3 is TGTGCCAGCAGTCCGCCGAGAGAGCGGGAGGACACCGGGGAGCTGTTTTTT.

The chain couples TRBV6-5 to TRBJ1-3; possible D gene TRBD1, 5 bases. The CDR3 loop spans 13 amino acids. Germline assignment: CDR1 MNHEY and CDR2 SVGAGI. V dropped 5 bases and J dropped 4 bases, with 9 bases sitting between them. DNA of the CDR3: TGTGCCAGCAGTGGAAGGACAGGAAACACCATATATTTT. Amino acid sequence: CASSGRTGNTIYF.

The rearrangement uses TRBV7-7 and TRBJ2-3, with D unclear. Trimming left V 5 bases short and J 2 bases short, with 11 bases between. The CDR3 loop spans 14 amino acids. Germline V lookup: CDR1 SSHAT, CDR2 FNYEAQ (reference sequence). The CDR3 sequence is CASSPQALTDTQYF. The CDR3 nucleotides read TGTGCCAGCAGCCCCCAGGCCCTCACAGATACGCAGTATTTT.

The chain links TRBV13 to TRBJ2-7, with D unclear. Trimming left V 6 bases short and J 6 bases short, with 12 bases between. The germline gives CDR1 PRHDT, CDR2 FYEKMQ (reference sequence). The CDR3 has 12 residues. CDR3 DNA sequence: TGTGCCAGCAGTGATTTTAGCACCGAGCAGTACTTC. This codes for CASSDFSTEQYF.

About this clone itself: One end of the junction is discordant with germline, which a read error may explain. V is TRBV11-2 and J is TRBJ1-5; D is unresolved. Germline values: CDR1 SGHAT, CDR2 FQNNGV. CDR3 length equals 15 residues. The CDR3: CASSLGGYSDQPQHF. The DNA of the CDR3 is TGTGCCAGCAGCTTAGGAGGGTATAGCGATCAGCCCCAGCATTTT.